This TCR beta chain was recorded in a study of graft-versus-host responses after intestinal transplantation. With V trimmed by 5 bases and J by 3 bases, 14 bases remained unmatched. CDR1 and CDR2 from the germline V gene are SGHRS and YFSETQ. This CDR3 is 18 amino acids long. Some clones are missing from TCRdb's copy, which holds only in-frame ones; the method was immunoSEQ multiplex PCR. The top ten clones hold roughly 7.1% of a sample with 35,000 to 45,000 clones, just under 90% of them seen once. The receptor was derived from a human patient who received an intestinal transplant, so some T cells may come from the graft donor. The material sequenced was PBMCs, taken 260 to 280 days after transplant. V gene TRBV5-1 combines with J gene TRBJ2-2, with 9 bases identical to TRBD1. The CDR3: CASRQVTDRGKHTGELFF. The CDR3 DNA sequence: TGCGCCAGCAGACAAGTCACTGACAGGGGGAAACACACCGGGGAGCTGTTTTTT. Drawing the rest from reference TRBV5-1 and TRBJ2-2, the complete variable domain is KAGVTQTPRYLIKTRGQQVTLSCSPISGHRSVSWYQQTPGQGLQFLFEYFSETQRNKGNFPGRFSGRQFSNSRSEMNVSTLELGDSALYLCASRQVTDRGKHTGELFFGEGSRLTVL.